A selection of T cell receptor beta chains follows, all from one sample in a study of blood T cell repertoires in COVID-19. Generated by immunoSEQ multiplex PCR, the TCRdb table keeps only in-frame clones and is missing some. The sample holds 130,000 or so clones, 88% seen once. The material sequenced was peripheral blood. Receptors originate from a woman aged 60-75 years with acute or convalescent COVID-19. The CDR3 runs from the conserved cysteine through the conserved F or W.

CDR3: CASSLAGGGADLNQPQHF; J: TRBJ1-5; V: TRBV7-2
CDR3: CASREAGTSSRKAFF; J: TRBJ1-1; V: TRBV3-1/TRBV3-2
CDR3: CASSEFGSSGANVLTF; J: TRBJ2-6; V: TRBV25-1
CDR3: CASSLPGDQETQYF; J: TRBJ2-5; V: TRBV28
CDR3: CASSYVRGAQWGSSGANVLTF; J: TRBJ2-6; V: TRBV6-2/TRBV6-3
CDR3: CASSQEVGAGSYEQYF; J: TRBJ2-7; V: TRBV4-2
CDR3: CASSQRLAGIDEQFF; J: TRBJ2-1; V: TRBV7-3
CDR3: CASSITGANNQPQHF; J: TRBJ1-5; V: TRBV6-5
CDR3: CASSTRAGAPRSYNQPQHF; J: TRBJ1-5; V: TRBV28
CDR3: CAWSGAGHEQFF; J: TRBJ2-1; V: TRBV30
CDR3: CASSQDLGTGIDEKLFF; J: TRBJ1-4; V: TRBV4-2
CDR3: CASSEPGQGSYEQYF; J: TRBJ2-7; V: TRBV10-2
CDR3: CASSFQGGGSALHF; J: TRBJ1-6; V: TRBV7-9
CDR3: CASKRGTEAFF; J: TRBJ1-1; V: TRBV6-5
CDR3: CASSPAVGSGNTIYF; J: TRBJ1-3; V: TRBV18
CDR3: CASSLVSANYGYTF; J: TRBJ1-2; V: TRBV5-6
CDR3: CASSQGEEGGPGTDTQYF; J: TRBJ2-3; V: TRBV3-1/TRBV3-2
CDR3: CASSQSRGNSYEQYF; J: TRBJ2-7; V: TRBV4-2
CDR3: CASSPNRGADTQYF; J: TRBJ2-3; V: TRBV18
CDR3: CASSLTGYGYTF; J: TRBJ1-2; V: TRBV28
CDR3: CASSLGTSSYEQYF; J: TRBJ2-7; V: TRBV4-2
CDR3: CASSPDVRVTGARTEAFF; J: TRBJ1-1; V: TRBV9
CDR3: CASRTTGLVGYTF; J: TRBJ1-2; V: TRBV12-3/TRBV12-4
CDR3: CASSLVTGMEKLFF; J: TRBJ1-4; V: TRBV5-1
CDR3: CASSLNGGAYQETQYF; J: TRBJ2-5; V: TRBV7-6
CDR3: CASSGSSGYIGGGYTF; J: TRBJ1-2; V: TRBV2
CDR3: CATSDRLSGGETQYF; J: TRBJ2-5; V: TRBV24-1
CDR3: CASSPGTDTQYF; J: TRBJ2-3; V: TRBV5-5
CDR3: CAWNQGLQNEQYF; J: TRBJ2-7; V: TRBV30
CDR3: CASSLRGETQYF; J: TRBJ2-5; V: TRBV6-5
CDR3: CSVSITGSYGYTF; J: TRBJ1-2; V: TRBV29-1
CDR3: CAQRQGVDEQYF; J: TRBJ2-7; V: TRBV30
CDR3: CASSGGGGNTIYF; J: TRBJ1-3; V: TRBV6-5
CDR3: CASSETEVYGYTF; J: TRBJ1-2; V: TRBV25-1
CDR3: CASSLAQGYEQYF; J: TRBJ2-7; V: TRBV7-9
CDR3: CASSQDSRTAYGYTF; J: TRBJ1-2; V: TRBV4-3
CDR3: CASSRPPTGTGGYTF; J: TRBJ1-2; V: TRBV7-2
CDR3: CASSLGQGHSTF; J: TRBJ1-2; V: TRBV5-4
CDR3: CASRFSGGEGTDTQYF; J: TRBJ2-3; V: TRBV5-1
CDR3: CASSEYGTVTSEAFF; J: TRBJ1-1; V: TRBV25-1
CDR3: CASSIDLAGGADTIYF; J: TRBJ1-3; V: TRBV19
CDR3: CAWSVISETQYF; J: TRBJ2-5; V: TRBV30
CDR3: CASRKTGGAGDSPLHF; J: TRBJ1-6; V: TRBV5-5
CDR3: CASSLQPTGLSTEAFF; J: TRBJ1-1; V: TRBV5-1
CDR3: CASSLHTGGSYTEAFF; J: TRBJ1-1; V: TRBV5-1
CDR3: CASSRGNTEAFF; J: TRBJ1-1; V: TRBV7-9
CDR3: CASSLEREMNTEAFF; J: TRBJ1-1; V: TRBV7-2
CDR3: CAISESNRGVIYNEQFF; J: TRBJ2-1; V: TRBV10-3
CDR3: CASSSEVVRQTPYEQYF; J: TRBJ2-7; V: TRBV7-9
CDR3: CASSYPGQGGTDTQYF; J: TRBJ2-3; V: TRBV6-5
CDR3: CASSDSSGGEDTQYF; J: TRBJ2-3; V: TRBV2
CDR3: CASSQGAAGMGPYGYTF; J: TRBJ1-2; V: TRBV4-3
CDR3: CASSSWSGYEQYF; J: TRBJ2-7; V: TRBV4-3
CDR3: CASSDQVNQPQHF; J: TRBJ1-5; V: TRBV6-1